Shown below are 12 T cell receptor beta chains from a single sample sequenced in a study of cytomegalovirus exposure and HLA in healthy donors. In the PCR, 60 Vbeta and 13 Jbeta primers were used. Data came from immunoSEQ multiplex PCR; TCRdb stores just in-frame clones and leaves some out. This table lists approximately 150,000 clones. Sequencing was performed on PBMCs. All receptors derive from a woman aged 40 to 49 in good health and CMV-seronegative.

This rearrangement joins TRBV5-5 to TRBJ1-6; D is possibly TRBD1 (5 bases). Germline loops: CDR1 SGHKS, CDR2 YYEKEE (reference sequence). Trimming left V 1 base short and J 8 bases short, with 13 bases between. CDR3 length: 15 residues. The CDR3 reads CASSLYGGSDSPLHF. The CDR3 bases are TGTGCCAGCAGCTTGTACGGGGGATCTGATTCACCCCTCCACTTT.

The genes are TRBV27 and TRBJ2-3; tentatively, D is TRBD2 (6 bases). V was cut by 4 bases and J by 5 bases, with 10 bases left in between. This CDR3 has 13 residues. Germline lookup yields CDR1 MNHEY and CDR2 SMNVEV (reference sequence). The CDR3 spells CASSWTIKDTQYF. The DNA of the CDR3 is TGTGCCAGCAGTTGGACTATTAAAGATACGCAGTATTTT.

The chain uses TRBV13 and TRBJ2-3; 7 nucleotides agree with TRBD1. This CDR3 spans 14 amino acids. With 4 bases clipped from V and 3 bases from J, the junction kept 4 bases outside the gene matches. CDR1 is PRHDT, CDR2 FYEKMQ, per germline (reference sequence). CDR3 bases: TGTGCCAGCAGCTCAGGACAGGAGACAGATACGCAGTATTTT. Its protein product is CASSSGQETDTQYF.

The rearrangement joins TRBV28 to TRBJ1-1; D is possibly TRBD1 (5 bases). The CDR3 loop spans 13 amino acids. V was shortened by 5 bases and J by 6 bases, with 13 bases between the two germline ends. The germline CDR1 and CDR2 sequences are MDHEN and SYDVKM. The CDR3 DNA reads TGTGCCAGCAGTCCCAGGGTTGTCTCTGAAGCTTTCTTT. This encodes CASSPRVVSEAFF.

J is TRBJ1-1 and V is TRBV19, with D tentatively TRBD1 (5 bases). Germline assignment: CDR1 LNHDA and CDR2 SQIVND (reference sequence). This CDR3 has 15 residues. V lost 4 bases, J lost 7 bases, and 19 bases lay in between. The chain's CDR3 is CASSTGLSWGGEAFF. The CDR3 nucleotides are TGTGCCAGTAGTACCGGCCTCTCCTGGGGGGGTGAAGCTTTCTTT. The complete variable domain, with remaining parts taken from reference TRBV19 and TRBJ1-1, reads DGGITQSPKYLFRKEGQNVTLSCEQNLNHDAMYWYRQDPGQGLRLIYYSQIVNDFQKGDIAEGYSVSREKKESFPLTVTSAQKNPTAFYLCASSTGLSWGGEAFFGQGTRLTVV.

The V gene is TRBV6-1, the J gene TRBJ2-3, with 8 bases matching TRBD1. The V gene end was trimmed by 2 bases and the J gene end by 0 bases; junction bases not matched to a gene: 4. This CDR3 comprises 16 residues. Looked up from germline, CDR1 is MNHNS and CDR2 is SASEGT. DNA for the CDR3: TGTGCCAGCAGTGAACAGGGGGCTTCAAGCACAGATACGCAGTATTTT. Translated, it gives CASSEQGASSTDTQYF.

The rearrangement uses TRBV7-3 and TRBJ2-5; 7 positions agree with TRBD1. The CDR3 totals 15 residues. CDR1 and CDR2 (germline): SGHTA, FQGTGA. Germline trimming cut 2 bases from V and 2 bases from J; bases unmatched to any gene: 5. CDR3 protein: CASSLQGQSQETQYF. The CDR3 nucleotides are TGTGCCAGCAGCTTACAGGGACAGTCACAAGAGACCCAGTACTTC. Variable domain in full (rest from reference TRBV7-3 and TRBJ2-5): GAGVSQTPSNKVTEKGKYVELRCDPISGHTALYWYRQSLGQGPEFLIYFQGTGAADDSGLPNDRFFAVRPEGSVSTLKIQRTERGDSAVYLCASSLQGQSQETQYFGPGTRLLVL.

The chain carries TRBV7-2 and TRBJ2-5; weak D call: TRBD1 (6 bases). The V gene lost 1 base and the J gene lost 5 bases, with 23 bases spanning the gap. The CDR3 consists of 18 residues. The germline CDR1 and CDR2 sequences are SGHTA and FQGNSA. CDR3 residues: CASSLEVGAVTRGETQYF. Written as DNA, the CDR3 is TGTGCCAGCAGCTTAGAGGTGGGGGCAGTCACCCGAGGGGAGACCCAGTACTTC.

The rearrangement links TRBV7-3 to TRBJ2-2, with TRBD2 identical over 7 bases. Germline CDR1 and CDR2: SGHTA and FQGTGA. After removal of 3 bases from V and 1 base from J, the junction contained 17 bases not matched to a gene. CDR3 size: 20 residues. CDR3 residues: CASSLDPMASGDWNTGELFF. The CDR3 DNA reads TGTGCCAGCAGCTTGGACCCCATGGCTAGCGGCGATTGGAACACCGGGGAGCTGTTTTTT. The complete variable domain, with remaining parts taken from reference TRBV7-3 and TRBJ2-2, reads GAGVSQTPSNKVTEKGKYVELRCDPISGHTALYWYRQSLGQGPEFLIYFQGTGAADDSGLPNDRFFAVRPEGSVSTLKIQRTERGDSAVYLCASSLDPMASGDWNTGELFFGEGSRLTVL.

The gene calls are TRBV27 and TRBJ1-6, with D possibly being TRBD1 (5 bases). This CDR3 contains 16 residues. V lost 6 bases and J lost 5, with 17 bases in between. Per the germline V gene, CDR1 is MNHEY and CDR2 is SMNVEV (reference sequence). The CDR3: CASRMGGPGDNSPLHF. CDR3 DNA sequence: TGTGCCAGCAGAATGGGAGGGCCGGGGGATAATTCACCCCTCCACTTT.

The CDR3 nucleotides are TGTGCCAGCTCATCTGAGGGACTAGGGACAGATACGCAGTATTTT. This codes for CASSSEGLGTDTQYF. The chain couples TRBV18 to TRBJ2-3; 8 nucleotides align to TRBD2. Trimming cost V 5 bases and J 3 bases; bases outside gene matches: 7. From germline, CDR1 is KGHSH and CDR2 LQKENI. The CDR3 totals 15 residues.

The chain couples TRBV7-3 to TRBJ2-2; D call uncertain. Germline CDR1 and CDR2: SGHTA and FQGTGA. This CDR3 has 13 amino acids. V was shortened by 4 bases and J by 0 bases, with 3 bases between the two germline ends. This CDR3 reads CASSYTNTGELFF. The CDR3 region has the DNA TGTGCCAGCAGCTATACGAACACCGGGGAGCTGTTTTTT.